The clone carrying this T cell receptor beta chain has a single count. The germline V and J ends were trimmed by 0 bases and 9 bases, with 16 bases remaining between them. Germline CDR1 SGDLS, CDR2 YYNGEE. CDR3 length: 15 amino acids. This sample is part of a study of blood T cell repertoires in COVID-19. As for the study in general: COVID-19 samples collected from the United States, Italy and Spain covered acute and convalescent phases. Sources were T cells, B-cell-depleted T cells, or PBMCs; the material itself was cDNA or gDNA.

Enrolled during active infection, Seattle patients were then followed longitudinally. How the authors handled the data: Nucleated cell number was recorded as an estimate derived from reference gene primer amplification. Sequenced by immunoSEQ multiplex PCR; TCRdb stores in-frame clones only, minus some. The V and J calls and clone size come from that table; D and trimming were worked out from the DNA. The table lists 250,000 to 300,000 clones, 90% of them singletons, with 2% to 2.5% in the top ten. The gene calls are TRBV9 and TRBJ2-1, with no clear D. The material sequenced was peripheral blood. The TCR comes from an older woman with COVID-19, enrolled during active disease. The CDR3 coding sequence is TGTGCCAGCAGCGTAGGGAGCGAAGCCACAAGTGAGCAGTTCTTC. Translating it yields CASSVGSEATSEQFF.